This entry lists 9 T cell receptor beta chains sequenced from one sample in a study of CD8 T cells in ankylosing spondylitis. TCRdb re-called the 5' RACE reads with MiXCR, one entry per CDR3 protein. The data contain around 140,000 distinct CDR3 sequences, 9.5% to 12% of them seen just once; the ten biggest clones take up about 4%. Sequencing was carried out using blood, either unsorted or a sorted T cell fraction (not recorded which). These receptors all come from a female donor with ankylosing spondylitis or in good health (not recorded which).

This clonotype was counted at least ten times. The V and J genes are TRBV12-3 or TRBV12-4 and TRBJ1-5, with 7 bases matching TRBD1. This CDR3 has 14 amino acids. J lost 3 bases, V lost 5 bases, and 4 bases had no gene match. The CDR3, as DNA: TGTGCCAGCAGTCCGGACAGGTTCAATCAGCCCCAGCATTTT. It yields the protein CASSPDRFNQPQHF.

As regards this clonotype: It may be a read error: a sequence one base away is much more abundant. The CDR3: CASSRGGTALGDTF. The CDR3 nucleotides read TGTGCCAGCAGCCGAGGTGGGACAGCTCTGGGCGACACCTTC. V and J are TRBV7-2 and TRBJ1-2, with 7 bases that match TRBD1. The CDR3 has 14 amino acids. The germline V gene encodes CDR1 SGHTA and CDR2 FQGNSA. Unmatched junction bases numbered 15, after V lost 5 bases and J lost 12 bases. Filled out from reference TRBV7-2 and TRBJ1-2, the complete variable domain reads GAGVSQSPSNKVTEKGKDVELRCDPISGHTALYWYRQSLGQGLEFLIYFQGNSAPDKSGLPSDRFSAERTGGSVSTLTIQRTQQEDSAVYLCASSRGGTALGDTFGSGTRLTVV.

This clonotype was counted at least ten times. The chain links TRBV29-1 to TRBJ1-2; 8 bases are a match to TRBD1. After removal of 7 bases from V and 4 bases from J, the junction contained 2 bases not matched to a gene. Germline lookup yields CDR1 SQVTM and CDR2 ANQGSEA. The CDR3 extends over 11 amino acids. This CDR3 is CSAGTGYGYTF. The DNA for the CDR3 is TGCAGCGCCGGGACAGGCTATGGCTACACCTTC.

J is TRBJ1-1 and V is TRBV20-1, with 8 bases matching TRBD1. The CDR3 consists of 13 residues. V lost 4 bases and J lost 4; bases outside the gene matches: 5. Germline V CDR1 and CDR2: DFQATT, SNEGSKA (reference sequence). The CDR3, as DNA: TGCAGTGCTAAAGGACAGGGACCCACTGAAGCTTTCTTT. Amino acid sequence: CSAKGQGPTEAFF.

This clonotype was recorded many times. The V call is TRBV28, the J call TRBJ2-3, with 11 bases identical to TRBD2. This CDR3 contains 15 residues. Germline trimming cut 4 bases from V and 5 bases from J; bases unmatched to any gene: 5. Germline V CDR1 and CDR2: MDHEN, SYDVKM. CDR3 in DNA: TGTGCCAGCAGTTCCATAGCGGGGGGGGGAGATACGCAGTATTTT. Translating gives CASSSIAGGGDTQYF.

This clonotype was detected only once. The chain combines TRBV10-1 with TRBJ2-7; 12 bases align to TRBD1. This CDR3 region has 15 residues. Trimming removed 4 bases from V and 5 bases from J; junction bases left unmatched: 6. The germline CDR1 and CDR2 sequences are WNHNN and SYGVQD (reference sequence). The CDR3, as DNA: TGCGCCAGCAGTGGTCGGGGGACAGGGGGCGACGAGCAGTACTTC. As protein: CASSGRGTGGDEQYF.

This clonotype was observed many times. The rearrangement uses TRBV20-1 and TRBJ2-3, with D perhaps matching TRBD1 (5 bases). This CDR3 has 13 residues. V was trimmed by 4 bases and J by 10 bases, leaving 18 bases between them. In germline, CDR1 is DFQATT, CDR2 SNEGSKA (reference sequence). CDR3 in amino acids: CSAILPGSRAQYF. CDR3 nucleotide sequence: TGCAGTGCTATCCTCCCAGGGTCCAGGGCGCAGTATTTT.

The rearrangement uses TRBV6-2 or TRBV6-3 and TRBJ2-1; D possibly corresponds to TRBD1 (5 bases). The CDR3 spans 16 residues. In germline, CDR1 is MNHEY, CDR2 SVGEGT. V was shortened by 6 bases and J by 0 bases, with 15 bases between the two germline ends. CDR3 residues: CASSPWGRSSYNEQFF. The CDR3, as DNA: TGTGCCAGCAGCCCTTGGGGCAGATCCTCCTACAATGAGCAGTTCTTC.

This clonotype was observed at least ten times. J is TRBJ2-2 and V is TRBV11-2, with unresolved D. This CDR3 comprises 15 residues. The V and J ends lost 1 base and 6 bases respectively, with 12 bases between them. The V gene's germline CDR1 is SGHAT and CDR2 FQNNGV. CDR3 sequence reads: CASSLAFLGSGELFF. CDR3 coding DNA: TGTGCCAGCAGCTTAGCCTTCCTCGGGTCCGGGGAGCTGTTTTTT.